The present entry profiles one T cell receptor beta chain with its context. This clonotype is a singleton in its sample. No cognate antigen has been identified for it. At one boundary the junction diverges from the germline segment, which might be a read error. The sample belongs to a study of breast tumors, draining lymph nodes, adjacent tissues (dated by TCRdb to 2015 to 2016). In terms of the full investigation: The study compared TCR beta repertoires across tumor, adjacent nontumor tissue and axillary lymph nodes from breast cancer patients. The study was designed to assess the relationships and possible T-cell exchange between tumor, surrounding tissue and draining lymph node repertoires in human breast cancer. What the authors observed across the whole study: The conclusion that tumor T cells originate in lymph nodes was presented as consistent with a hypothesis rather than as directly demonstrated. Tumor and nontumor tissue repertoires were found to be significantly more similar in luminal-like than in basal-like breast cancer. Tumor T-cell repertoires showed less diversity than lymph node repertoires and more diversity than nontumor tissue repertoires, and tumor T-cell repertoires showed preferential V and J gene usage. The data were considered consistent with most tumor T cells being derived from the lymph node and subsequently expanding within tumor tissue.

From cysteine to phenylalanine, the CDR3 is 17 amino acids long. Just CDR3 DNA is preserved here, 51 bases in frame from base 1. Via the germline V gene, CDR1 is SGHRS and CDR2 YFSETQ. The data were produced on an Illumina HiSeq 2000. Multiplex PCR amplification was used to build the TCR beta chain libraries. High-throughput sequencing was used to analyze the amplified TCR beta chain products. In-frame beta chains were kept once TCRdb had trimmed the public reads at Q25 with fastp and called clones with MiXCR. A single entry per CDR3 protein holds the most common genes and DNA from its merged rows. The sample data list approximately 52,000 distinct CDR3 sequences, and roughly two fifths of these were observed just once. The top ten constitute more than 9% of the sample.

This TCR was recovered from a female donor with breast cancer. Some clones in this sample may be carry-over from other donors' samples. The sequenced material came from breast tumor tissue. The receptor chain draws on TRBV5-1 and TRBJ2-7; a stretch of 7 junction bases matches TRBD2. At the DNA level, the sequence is TGCGCCAGCAGCTTGGCAGGGTCTAGCGGAAACACCTATGAGCAGTACTTC. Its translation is CASSLAGSSGNTYEQYF. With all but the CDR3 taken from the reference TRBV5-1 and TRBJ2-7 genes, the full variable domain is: KAGVTQTPRYLIKTRGQQVTLSCSPISGHRSVSWYQQTPGQGLQFLFEYFSETQRNKGNFPGRFSGRQFSNSRSEMNVSTLELGDSALYLCASSLAGSSGNTYEQYFGPGTRLTVT.